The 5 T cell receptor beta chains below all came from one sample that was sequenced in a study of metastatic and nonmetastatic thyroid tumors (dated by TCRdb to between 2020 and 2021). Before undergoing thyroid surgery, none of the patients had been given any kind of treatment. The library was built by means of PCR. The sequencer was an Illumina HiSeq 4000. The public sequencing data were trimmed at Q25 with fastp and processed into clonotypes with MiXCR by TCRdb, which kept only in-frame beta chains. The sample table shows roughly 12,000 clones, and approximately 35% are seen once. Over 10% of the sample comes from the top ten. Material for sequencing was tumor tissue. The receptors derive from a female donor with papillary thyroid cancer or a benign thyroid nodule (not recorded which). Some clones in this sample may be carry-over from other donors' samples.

CDR3 nucleotide sequence: TGTGCCACCAGTGACCCCTGTACTAGCGGATACAATGAGCAGTTCTTC. It yields the protein CATSDPCTSGYNEQFF. The gene calls are TRBV24-1 and TRBJ2-1, with 8 bases that match TRBD2. The CDR3 runs 16 residues. The trim removed 4 bases at V and 4 bases at J, leaving 8 bases unmatched. CDR1 KGHDR and CDR2 SFDVKD come from the germline V gene.

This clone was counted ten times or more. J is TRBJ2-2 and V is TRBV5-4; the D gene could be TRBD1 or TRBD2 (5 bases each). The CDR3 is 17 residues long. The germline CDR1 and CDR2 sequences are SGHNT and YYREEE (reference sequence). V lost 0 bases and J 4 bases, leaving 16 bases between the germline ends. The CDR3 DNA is TGTGCCAGCAGCTTGGATATCGGGCAGGGAGTCACCGGGGAGCTGTTTTTT. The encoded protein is CASSLDIGQGVTGELFF.

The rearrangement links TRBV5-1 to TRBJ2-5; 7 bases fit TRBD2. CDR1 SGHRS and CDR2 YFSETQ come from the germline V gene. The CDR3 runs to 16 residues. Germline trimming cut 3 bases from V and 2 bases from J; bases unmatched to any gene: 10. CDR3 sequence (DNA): TGCGCCAGCAGCTCATCTCAGCGGGAAACACAAGAGACCCAGTACTTC. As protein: CASSSSQRETQETQYF.

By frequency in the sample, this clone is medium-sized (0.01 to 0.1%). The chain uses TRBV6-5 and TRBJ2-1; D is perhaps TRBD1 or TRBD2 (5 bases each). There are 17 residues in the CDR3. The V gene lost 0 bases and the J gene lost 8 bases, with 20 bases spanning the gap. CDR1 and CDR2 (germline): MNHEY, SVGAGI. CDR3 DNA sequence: TGTGCCAGCAGTTACTCGAAACAGGCTAGCCGCTTCTATGAGCAGTTCTTC. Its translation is CASSYSKQASRFYEQFF.

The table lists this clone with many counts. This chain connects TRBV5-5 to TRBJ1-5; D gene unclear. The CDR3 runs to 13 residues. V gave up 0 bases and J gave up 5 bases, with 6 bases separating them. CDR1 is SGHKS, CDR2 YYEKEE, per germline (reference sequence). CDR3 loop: CASSLVLYQPQHF. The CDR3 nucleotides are TGTGCCAGCAGCTTGGTATTGTATCAGCCCCAGCATTTT. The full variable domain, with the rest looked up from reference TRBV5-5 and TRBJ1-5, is DAGVTQSPTHLIKTRGQQVTLRCSPISGHKSVSWYQQVLGQGPQFIFQYYEKEERGRGNFPDRFSARQFPNYSSELNVNALLLGDSALYLCASSLVLYQPQHFGDGTRLSIL.